The 9 T cell receptor beta chains below come from one sample, sequenced in a study of T cells in Graves' hyperthyroidism and ophthalmopathy. From RNA transcripts, TCR beta CDR3 regions were amplified. Researchers ran a first-round RT-PCR on the TCR CDR3 using the HTBI primer set. One entry per CDR3 protein, called by TCRdb with MiXCR from the multiplex PCR reads. The sample shows about 210,000 distinct CDR3 sequences, approximately 20% of them seen only once. Sequenced sample: blood. These receptors came from a man aged 40-49 years with Graves' hyperthyroidism.

The table lists this clonotype with many counts. The J gene is TRBJ1-1, the V gene TRBV12-3 or TRBV12-4; 11 bases match TRBD1. The junction had 10 bases not matched to a gene; V was cut back by 7 bases and J by 0 bases. This CDR3 is 17 amino acids long. CDR3: CASTRTRDRGMNTEAFF. CDR3 DNA sequence: TGTGCCAGCACTAGGACCCGGGACAGGGGGATGAACACTGAAGCTTTCTTT.

This clonotype was recorded at least ten times. The chain uses TRBV15 and TRBJ1-5; TRBD1 aligns across 9 bases. J lost 4 bases, V lost 1 base, and 8 bases had no gene match. Germline V lookup: CDR1 LNHNV, CDR2 YYDKDF (reference sequence). The CDR3 consists of 17 residues. CDR3 amino acids: CATSRVGTGNRNQPQHF. CDR3 sequence (DNA): TGTGCCACCAGCAGAGTAGGGACAGGGAATAGGAATCAGCCCCAGCATTTT. Full variable domain (rest looked up from reference TRBV15 and TRBJ1-5): DAMVIQNPRYQVTQFGKPVTLSCSQTLNHNVMYWYQQKSSQAPKLLFHYYDKDFNNEADTPDNFQSRRPNTSFCFLDIRSPGLGDTAMYLCATSRVGTGNRNQPQHFGDGTRLSIL.

In its sample, this clonotype was seen many times. The chain is built from TRBV18 and TRBJ1-1; D not resolved. The length of the CDR3 is 12 residues. Germline assignment: CDR1 KGHSH and CDR2 LQKENI. V gave up 6 bases and J gave up 8 bases, with 13 bases separating them. This CDR3 is CASSTTKVEAFF. CDR3 coding DNA: TGTGCCAGCTCGACCACCAAGGTGGAAGCTTTCTTT.

This clonotype was seen many times. This chain connects TRBV5-1 to TRBJ2-5, with 9 bases lining up with TRBD2. With 4 bases clipped from V and 7 bases from J, the junction kept 11 bases outside the gene matches. This CDR3 comprises 15 residues. Germline values: CDR1 SGHRS, CDR2 YFSETQ. The CDR3 bases are TGCGCCAGCAGCCCCAGGACTAGCGTTTTCGGGACCCAGTACTTC. This encodes CASSPRTSVFGTQYF.

This clonotype was observed at least ten times. The CDR3 spells CATSRLAGDTRETQYF. Written as DNA, the CDR3 is TGTGCCACCAGCAGACTAGCGGGGGATACCAGAGAGACCCAGTACTTC. The chain uses TRBV15 and TRBJ2-5; 10 nucleotides align to TRBD2. V trimming: 2 bases; J trimming: 4 bases; junction bases outside the gene matches: 7. Germline CDR1 is LNHNV and CDR2 is YYDKDF (reference sequence). This CDR3 region has 16 residues.

This clonotype was detected ten times or more. V usage is TRBV20-1 and J usage is TRBJ2-7, with D perhaps matching TRBD1 (5 bases). Germline CDR1 and CDR2: DFQATT and SNEGSKA (reference sequence). This CDR3 spans 14 amino acids. Trimming removed 3 bases at V and 3 bases at J, with 15 bases between. The CDR3 spells CSASQGFFVYEQYF. The CDR3 DNA is TGCAGTGCTAGTCAGGGTTTTTTCGTCTACGAGCAGTACTTC.

The chain links TRBV7-3 to TRBJ2-3; TRBD1 or TRBD2 may be the D gene (6 bases each). The CDR3 contains 18 residues. From germline, CDR1 is SGHTA and CDR2 FQGTGA. Trimming shortened V by 2 bases and J by 1 base, and 19 bases separated the two germline ends. CDR3 DNA: TGTGCCAGCAGCTTAGTGATGGTGGTGGGGGGCCGCACAGATACGCAGTATTTT. Translation: CASSLVMVVGGRTDTQYF.

The V gene is TRBV5-1, the J gene TRBJ2-3, with 10 bases aligning to TRBD2. CDR3 size: 19 residues. Trimming removed 0 bases from V and 1 base from J; junction bases left unmatched: 11. Germline assignment: CDR1 SGHRS and CDR2 YFSETQ. CDR3 sequence: CASSLAGASGGQGTDTQYF. Written as DNA, the CDR3 is TGCGCCAGCAGCTTGGCGGGGGCTAGCGGGGGCCAGGGCACAGATACGCAGTATTTT. Complete variable domain (other parts from reference TRBV5-1 and TRBJ2-3): KAGVTQTPRYLIKTRGQQVTLSCSPISGHRSVSWYQQTPGQGLQFLFEYFSETQRNKGNFPGRFSGRQFSNSRSEMNVSTLELGDSALYLCASSLAGASGGQGTDTQYFGPGTRLTVL.

The chain recombines TRBV10-3 with TRBJ1-6; 10 bases are shared with TRBD1. J was trimmed by 5 bases and V by 6 bases; bases with no gene match: 1. Germline V lookup: CDR1 ENHRY, CDR2 SYGVKD. The CDR3 has 14 residues. The CDR3 loop reads CAIRTGGHNSPLHF. The CDR3 DNA sequence: TGTGCCATCAGGACAGGGGGCCATAATTCACCCCTCCACTTT.